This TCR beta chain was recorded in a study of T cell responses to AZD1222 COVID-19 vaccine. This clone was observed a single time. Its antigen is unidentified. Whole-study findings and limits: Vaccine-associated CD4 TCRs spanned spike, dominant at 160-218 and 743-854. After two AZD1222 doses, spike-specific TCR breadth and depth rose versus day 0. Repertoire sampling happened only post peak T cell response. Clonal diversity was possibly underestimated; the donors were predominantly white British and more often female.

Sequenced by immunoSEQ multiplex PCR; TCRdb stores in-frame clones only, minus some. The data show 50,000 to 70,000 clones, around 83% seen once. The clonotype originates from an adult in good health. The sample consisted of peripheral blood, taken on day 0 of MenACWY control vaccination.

CDR3 sequence: CASSVLMGGYTF. CDR3 nucleotides: TGTGCCAGCAGCGTCTTAATGGGTGGCTACACCTTC. The rearrangement joins TRBV9 to TRBJ1-2; D unresolved. CDR1 and CDR2 (germline): SGDLS, YYNGEE. This CDR3 region has 12 residues. Trimming stripped 2 bases from V and 7 bases from J, with 9 bases between.